Below, 31 T cell receptor beta chains from the same sample are listed, as sequenced in a study of T cells expressing NK-cell markers. TCRdb reprocessed the 5' RACE reads and reports one entry per CDR3 protein, with no DNA. This sample lists roughly 150,000 distinct CDR3 sequences; its ten largest clones have around 20%. Material for sequencing was blood T cells: a sorted CD56 or NKG2C T cell subset, CD4+ or CD8+ T cells, or bulk PBMC T cells (not recorded which). The origin of the receptors is a man aged 18 to 69 in good health.

This chain uses TRBV15 with TRBJ2-7; TCRdb indicates TRBD1, and absent DNA this call remains unverified. Germline V lookup: CDR1 LNHNV, CDR2 YYDKDF (reference sequence). The CDR3 is made up of 15 amino acids. CDR3 sequence reads: CATSPGFPGKYEQYF.

The CDR3 loop is CSAVPGQPSYEQYF. J is TRBJ2-7 and V is TRBV20-1; the TCRdb call, TRBD1, lacks DNA for checking. The germline CDR1 and CDR2 sequences are DFQATT and SNEGSKA (reference sequence). CDR3 length: 14 residues.

V usage is TRBV28 and J usage is TRBJ1-1; the TCRdb call, TRBD1, lacks DNA for checking. Germline V gene data show CDR1 as MDHEN and CDR2 as SYDVKM. The CDR3 runs to 14 residues. CDR3 region: CASSFSGAGIEAFF.

The chain couples TRBV7-9 to TRBJ2-1; TCRdb lists TRBD1, though no DNA is available to test this call. The CDR3 has 14 amino acids. Looked up from germline, CDR1 is SEHNR and CDR2 is FQNEAQ (reference sequence). This CDR3 reads CASRHDRGVSEQFF.

This rearrangement joins TRBV4-1 to TRBJ2-3; TCRdb reports TRBD2, a call that lacks DNA to check it against. The CDR3 has 16 amino acids. Germline lookup yields CDR1 MGHRA and CDR2 YSYEKL. The CDR3 protein is CASSQRGLPGADTQYF.

V is TRBV2 and J is TRBJ1-1; there is no DNA to check the TCRdb D call of TRBD1. The germline CDR1 and CDR2 sequences are SNHLY and FYNNEI. There are 13 residues in the CDR3. The CDR3 loop reads CASSGGERTEAFF.

The chain couples TRBV2 to TRBJ1-1; TCRdb's D call of TRBD1 is untestable without DNA. The CDR3 loop spans 14 amino acids. CDR1 is SNHLY, CDR2 FYNNEI, per germline. CDR3: CASSRQGENTEAFF.

The chain combines TRBV5-8 with TRBJ1-2; the TCRdb D gene call, TRBD1, has no DNA to confirm it. CDR1 and CDR2 (germline): SGHTS, YDEGEE. The CDR3 length is 14 residues. CDR3 protein: CASSGTGEHYGYTF.

The rearrangement joins TRBV20-1 to TRBJ2-1. Germline V lookup: CDR1 DFQATT, CDR2 SNEGSKA (reference sequence). This CDR3 spans 14 amino acids. The CDR3 loop reads CSARADGSYNEQFF.

The chain employs TRBV3-1 and TRBJ2-5; TCRdb outputs TRBD1, but without DNA this stays unchecked. The CDR3 length is 15 residues. Germline values: CDR1 LGHDT, CDR2 YNNKEL (reference sequence). CDR3 region: CASSQAGTGRETQYF.

The chain combines TRBV4-2 with TRBJ2-7; no DNA is available, so the TRBD2 call from TCRdb remains unchecked. The germline V gene encodes CDR1 LGHNA and CDR2 YNFKEQ. The length of the CDR3 is 16 residues. CDR3 amino acids: CASSQVTGPVPYEQYF.

The chain carries TRBV5-1 and TRBJ1-1. The germline gives CDR1 SGHRS, CDR2 YFSETQ. The CDR3 runs to 14 residues. The CDR3 region is CASSLGPANTEAFF.

The chain recombines TRBV27 with TRBJ2-5; there is no DNA to check the TCRdb D call of TRBD1. This CDR3 has 16 amino acids. Germline V gene sequence: CDR1 MNHEY, CDR2 SMNVEV (reference sequence). CDR3 protein: CASSFRGGLLLETQYF.

This chain links TRBV6-2 or TRBV6-3 with TRBJ2-6; TCRdb indicates TRBD1, and absent DNA this call remains unverified. The CDR3 runs 20 residues. From germline, CDR1 is MNHEY and CDR2 SVGEGT. CDR3 sequence reads: CASSYSTPGQYPLGANVLTF.

The chain carries TRBV27 and TRBJ2-2; the D call from TCRdb, TRBD1, cannot be confirmed without DNA. Germline-derived CDR1 and CDR2 are MNHEY and SMNVEV (reference sequence). This CDR3 contains 16 residues. CDR3 in amino acids: CASSLLGGTGTGELFF.

This sequence joins TRBV5-6 and TRBJ2-5; absent DNA, TCRdb's TRBD1 call cannot be checked. Germline V gene lookup returns CDR1 SGHDT and CDR2 YYEEEE. This CDR3 is 14 amino acids long. CDR3 loop: CASSLPGVQETQYF.

The chain couples TRBV20-1 to TRBJ2-3; as DNA is missing, the TRBD1 call by TCRdb cannot be tested. Germline V gives CDR1 DFQATT, CDR2 SNEGSKA (reference sequence). The CDR3 has 16 amino acids. CDR3 sequence: CSARDLDRAETDTQYF.

The chain is built from TRBV12-3 or TRBV12-4 and TRBJ1-5; lacking DNA, the TRBD1 call made by TCRdb goes unchecked. The CDR3 totals 14 residues. CDR3 in amino acids: CASSFGTANQPQHF.

CDR3 sequence reads: CASSFAPSGGDSGNYNEQFF. This chain connects TRBV5-4 to TRBJ2-1; without DNA, the TCRdb call of TRBD2 cannot be checked. CDR1 SGHNT and CDR2 YYREEE come from the germline V gene (reference sequence). This CDR3 region has 20 residues.

V and J are TRBV19 and TRBJ2-1; TCRdb's D call, TRBD1, is unchecked because there is no DNA. This CDR3 has 16 residues. The germline CDR1 and CDR2 sequences are LNHDA and SQIVND (reference sequence). CDR3 in amino acids: CASSSTGSSFTVEQFF.

The chain joins TRBV5-1 to TRBJ1-2; the D gene TCRdb calls, TRBD1, cannot be checked with no DNA. Germline V CDR1 and CDR2: SGHRS, YFSETQ. This CDR3 comprises 16 residues. The CDR3 sequence: CASSLSGQEGNNGYTF.

The chain joins TRBV7-9 to TRBJ1-3; no DNA is available, so the TRBD1 call from TCRdb remains unchecked. This CDR3 is built from 13 residues. Germline-derived CDR1 and CDR2 are SEHNR and FQNEAQ (reference sequence). The CDR3 spells CASSRPVGNTIYF. Variable domain in full (rest from reference TRBV7-9 and TRBJ1-3): DTGVSQNPRHKITKRGQNVTFRCDPISEHNRLYWYRQTLGQGPEFLTYFQNEAQLEKSRLLSDRFSAERPKGSFSTLEIQRTEQGDSAMYLCASSRPVGNTIYFGEGSWLTVV.

This rearrangement joins TRBV7-6 to TRBJ1-6. The CDR3 extends over 16 amino acids. Germline loops: CDR1 SGHVS, CDR2 FNYEAQ. CDR3: CASSLSWDSYNSPLHF.

The chain joins TRBV5-5 to TRBJ2-1. Looked up from germline, CDR1 is SGHKS and CDR2 is YYEKEE (reference sequence). The CDR3 sequence is 16 residues long. The CDR3 here is CASSFGTGGSYNEQFF.

The rearrangement links TRBV6-1 to TRBJ2-1. CDR1 and CDR2 from the germline V gene are MNHNS and SASEGT. This CDR3 is 14 amino acids long. CDR3 sequence reads: CASSPRSNYNEQFF.

The chain recombines TRBV7-3 with TRBJ2-1; TCRdb's assignment of TRBD1 cannot be checked, as there is no DNA. Germline CDR1 is SGHTA and CDR2 is FQGTGA. The CDR3 is made up of 16 amino acids. The CDR3 protein is CASSDATGRSYNEQFF.

V gene TRBV11-2 combines with J gene TRBJ2-1. Per the germline V gene, CDR1 is SGHAT and CDR2 is FQNNGV. The CDR3 length is 15 residues. CDR3 loop: CASSETGESYNEQFF.

V usage is TRBV7-2 and J usage is TRBJ2-1; TCRdb returns TRBD1, unconfirmable since there is no DNA. This CDR3 region has 16 residues. Germline assignment: CDR1 SGHTA and CDR2 FQGNSA. The CDR3 sequence is CASSGRTGNDKFEQFF.

The gene calls are TRBV7-2 and TRBJ1-4; the D gene TCRdb calls, TRBD1, cannot be checked with no DNA. The CDR3 is made up of 15 amino acids. Germline values: CDR1 SGHTA, CDR2 FQGNSA. The CDR3 loop reads CASSLAGDSFEKLFF.

The rearrangement uses TRBV5-1 and TRBJ2-1; TCRdb designates TRBD2, a call that cannot be tested without DNA. The CDR3 is 15 amino acids. Germline V gene lookup returns CDR1 SGHRS and CDR2 YFSETQ. The CDR3 region is CASSWTSGVYNEQFF.

This rearrangement joins TRBV5-1 to TRBJ1-3; TCRdb reports TRBD1, a call that lacks DNA to check it against. Germline V gene data show CDR1 as SGHRS and CDR2 as YFSETQ. This CDR3 comprises 21 residues. Here the CDR3 reads CASSLVRGGRGHRNSGNTIYF.